Sequencing of this T cell receptor (beta chain) was carried out in a study of Ad26.COV2.S vaccination and SARS-CoV-2 variants. Assay: immunoSEQ multiplex PCR; the TCRdb copy retains only in-frame clones and omits some. The repertoire holds some 350,000 clones, with about 90% as singletons. As to this clone: Its cognate antigen is unknown.

Study findings and constraints: Assessments of TCR breadth and depth may have underestimated the total T cell responses.

The germline V and J ends were trimmed by 2 bases and 3 bases, with 7 bases remaining between them. Germline V CDR1 and CDR2: MNHEY, SVGAGI. The CDR3 is 13 residues long. Sequenced material: peripheral blood, taken after recovery from COVID-19. The source is a human donor who had recovered from COVID-19. This chain joins TRBV6-5 and TRBJ1-2, with D hard to call. CDR3 sequence (DNA): TGTGCCAGCAGTTACCCCGGCGACTATGGCTACACCTTC. Translated: CASSYPGDYGYTF.